The 3 T cell receptor beta chains given below trace back to one sample, sequenced in a study of blood T cell repertoires in COVID-19. TCRdb's copy holds only in-frame clones and misses some; the assay was immunoSEQ multiplex PCR. The data show about 430,000 clones, roughly 90% seen once. Sequencing input: PBMCs or T cells enriched from blood (not recorded which). These receptors were taken from a woman under 30 who had been exposed to COVID-19.

This clone appeared once. The chain recombines TRBV18 with TRBJ1-6, with TRBD1 as a possible D gene (6 bases). Germline CDR1 is KGHSH and CDR2 is LQKENI. The CDR3 loop spans 15 amino acids. Deletions cut 5 bases from V and 5 bases from J, with 13 bases between. The CDR3 loop is CASSERPGDNSPLHF. In nucleotides, the CDR3 is TGTGCCAGCTCAGAAAGGCCAGGGGATAATTCACCCCTCCACTTT. The full variable domain, in which reference TRBV18 and TRBJ1-6 provide the parts outside the CDR3, is NAGVMQNPRHLVRRRGQEARLRCSPMKGHSHVYWYRQLPEEGLKFMVYLQKENIIDESGMPKERFSAEFPKEGPSILRIQQVVRGDSAAYFCASSERPGDNSPLHFGNGTRLTVT.

CDR3 sequence: CASSEEPSGGNEKLFF. CDR3 nucleotides: TGTGCCAGCAGTGAAGAACCCTCAGGGGGCAACGAAAAACTGTTTTTT. V usage is TRBV6-1 and J usage is TRBJ1-4; 8 bases line up with TRBD1. V lost 1 base to trimming and J lost 8 bases; unmatched junction nucleotides: 9. The CDR3 spans 16 residues. Germline CDR1 reads MNHNS; CDR2 reads SASEGT.

The chain has TRBV7-2 and TRBJ1-2; possible D gene TRBD1, 5 bases. Germline V gene sequence: CDR1 SGHTA, CDR2 FQGNSA. This CDR3 is 14 amino acids long. With 3 bases removed from V and 2 bases from J, the gap between germline ends came to 10 bases. CDR3 nucleotides: TGTGCCAGCAGCTTGGCGCAGGGAAACTATGGCTACACCTTC. Translation gives CASSLAQGNYGYTF.